This TCR beta chain was recorded in a study of cytomegalovirus exposure and HLA in healthy donors. Trimming removed 4 bases from V and 0 bases from J, with 16 bases in between. The CDR3 is 16 amino acids. The germline V gene has CDR1 KGHSH and CDR2 LQKENI. The PCR ran on 60 Vbeta and 13 Jbeta primers. Sequencing was performed with immunoSEQ multiplex PCR; in TCRdb, only in-frame clones are kept and a portion is missing. Among about 190,000 clones listed, roughly 74% were seen once. The rearrangement uses TRBV18 and TRBJ2-7; D is possibly TRBD1 (5 bases). This TCR was recovered from a woman in her 30s in good health and CMV-seropositive. Sequenced material: PBMCs. CDR3 sequence (DNA): TGTGCCAGCTCACTGACAGCTGTCCTCCGCTCCTACGAGCAGTACTTC. Translated, it gives CASSLTAVLRSYEQYF.